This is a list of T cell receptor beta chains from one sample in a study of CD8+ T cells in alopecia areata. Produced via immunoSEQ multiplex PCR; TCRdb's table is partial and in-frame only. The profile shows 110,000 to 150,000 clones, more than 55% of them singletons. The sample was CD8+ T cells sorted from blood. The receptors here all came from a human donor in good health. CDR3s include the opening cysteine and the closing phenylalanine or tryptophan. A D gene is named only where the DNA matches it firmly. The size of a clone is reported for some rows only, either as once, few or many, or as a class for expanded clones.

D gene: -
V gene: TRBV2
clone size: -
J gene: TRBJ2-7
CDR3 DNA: TGTGCCAGCAGTGACAGCGCCTACGAGCAGTACTTC
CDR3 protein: CASSDSAYEQYF

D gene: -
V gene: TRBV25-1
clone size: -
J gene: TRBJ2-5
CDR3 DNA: TGTGCCAGCAGTGATTTTATCGACCAAGAGACCCAGTACTTC
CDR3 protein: CASSDFIDQETQYF

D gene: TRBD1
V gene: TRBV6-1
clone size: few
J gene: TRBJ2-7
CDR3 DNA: TGTGCCAGCAGTGAGGGACAGACCTACGAGCAGTACTTC
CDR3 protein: CASSEGQTYEQYF

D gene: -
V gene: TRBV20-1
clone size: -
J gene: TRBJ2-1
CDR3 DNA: TGCAGTGCGGCTAGCCCCAAGGAGCAGTTCTTC
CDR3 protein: CSAASPKEQFF

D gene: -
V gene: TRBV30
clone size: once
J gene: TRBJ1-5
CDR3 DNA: TGTGCCTGGAGTGTACCGACAGCGGGTAATGCACCCCAGCATTTT
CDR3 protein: CAWSVPTAGNAPQHF

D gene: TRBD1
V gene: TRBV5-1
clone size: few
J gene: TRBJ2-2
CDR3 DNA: TGCGCCAGCAGCCAGACAGGGGAGGCCGGGGAGCTGTTTTTT
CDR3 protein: CASSQTGEAGELFF

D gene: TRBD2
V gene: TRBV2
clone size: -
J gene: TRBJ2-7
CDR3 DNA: TGTGCCAGCAGTGAATTTACTAGCGGCCCCAACGAGCAGTACTTC
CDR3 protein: CASSEFTSGPNEQYF

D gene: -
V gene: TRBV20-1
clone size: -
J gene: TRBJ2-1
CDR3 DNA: TGCAGTGCCACAGCATACAATGAGCAGTTCTTC
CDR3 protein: CSATAYNEQFF

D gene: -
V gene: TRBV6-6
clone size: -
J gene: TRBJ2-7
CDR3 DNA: TGTGCCAGCAGTTCCGGACAGACCGAGCAGTACTTC
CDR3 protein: CASSSGQTEQYF

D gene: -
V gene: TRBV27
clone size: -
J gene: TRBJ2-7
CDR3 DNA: TGTGCCAGCAGTAACCGGGGCCCCCTTCGGGGCGAGCAGTACTTC
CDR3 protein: CASSNRGPLRGEQYF

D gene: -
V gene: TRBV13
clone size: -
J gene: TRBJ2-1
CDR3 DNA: TGTGCCAGCAGCTTAGACCCATCTGGGCAGTTCTTC
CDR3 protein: CASSLDPSGQFF

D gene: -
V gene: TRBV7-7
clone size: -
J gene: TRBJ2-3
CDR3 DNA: TGTGCCAGCAGCTTAGCCTCGGGGGATACGCAGTATTTT
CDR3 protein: CASSLASGDTQYF

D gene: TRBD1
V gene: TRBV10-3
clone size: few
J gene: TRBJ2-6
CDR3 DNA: TGTGCCATCAGTGAGACGGACAGGGGGATATCTGGGGCCAACGTCCTGACTTTC
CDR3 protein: CAISETDRGISGANVLTF

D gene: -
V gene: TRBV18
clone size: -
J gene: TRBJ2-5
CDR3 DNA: TGTGCCAGCCTTACCAGGATTCAGGAGACCCAGTACTTC
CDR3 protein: CASLTRIQETQYF

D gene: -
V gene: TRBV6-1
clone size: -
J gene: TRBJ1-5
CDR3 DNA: TGTGCCAGCAGTGATATGGGACGGTATAGCAATCAGCCCCAGCATTTT
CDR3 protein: CASSDMGRYSNQPQHF

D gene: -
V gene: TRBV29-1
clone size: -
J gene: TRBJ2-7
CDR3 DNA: TGCAGCGCCCAGACAGCCATTGCTTACGAGCAGTACTTC
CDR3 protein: CSAQTAIAYEQYF

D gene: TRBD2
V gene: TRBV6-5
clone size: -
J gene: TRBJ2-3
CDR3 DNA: TGTGCCAGCGGTGGGAGGGATGAAACAGATACGCAGTATTTT
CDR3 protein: CASGGRDETDTQYF

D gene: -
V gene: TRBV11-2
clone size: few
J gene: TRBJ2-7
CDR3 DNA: TGTGCCAGCAGCCACCGTGGGGAGCAGTACTTC
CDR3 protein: CASSHRGEQYF

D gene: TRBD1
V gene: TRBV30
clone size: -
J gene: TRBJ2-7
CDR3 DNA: TGTGCCTGGATGGGGACAGGGTTAAACGAGCAGTACTTC
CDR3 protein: CAWMGTGLNEQYF

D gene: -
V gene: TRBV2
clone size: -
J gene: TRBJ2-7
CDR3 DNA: TGTGCCAGCAGGGGATCTATGTACGAGCAGTACTTC
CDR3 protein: CASRGSMYEQYF

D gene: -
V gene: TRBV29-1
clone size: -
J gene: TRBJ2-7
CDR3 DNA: TGCAGCGTTGAGGGTAGGGACGAGCAGTACTTC
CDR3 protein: CSVEGRDEQYF

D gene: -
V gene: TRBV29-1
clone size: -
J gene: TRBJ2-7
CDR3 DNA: TGCAGCGTTGAAGAGGGGGAGCCTTACGAGCAGTACTTC
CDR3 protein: CSVEEGEPYEQYF

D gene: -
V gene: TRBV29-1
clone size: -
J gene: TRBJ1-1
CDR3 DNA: TGCAGCGTGGGGAAGTGGCAGGAAGCTTTCTTT
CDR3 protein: CSVGKWQEAFF

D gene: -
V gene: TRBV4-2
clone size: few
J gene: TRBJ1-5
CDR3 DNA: TGTGCCAGCAGCCAAGAAAGGGATCAGCCCCAGCATTTT
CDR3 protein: CASSQERDQPQHF

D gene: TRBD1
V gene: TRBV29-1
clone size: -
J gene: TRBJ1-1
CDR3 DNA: TGCAGCGTTGTAGGCAGGGGGCCGATCCAGAACACTGAAGCTTTCTTT
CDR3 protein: CSVVGRGPIQNTEAFF

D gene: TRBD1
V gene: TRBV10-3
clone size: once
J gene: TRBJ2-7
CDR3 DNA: TGTGCCATCAATTCAGGGGGCGTTAGATACGAGCAGTACTTC
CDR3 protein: CAINSGGVRYEQYF